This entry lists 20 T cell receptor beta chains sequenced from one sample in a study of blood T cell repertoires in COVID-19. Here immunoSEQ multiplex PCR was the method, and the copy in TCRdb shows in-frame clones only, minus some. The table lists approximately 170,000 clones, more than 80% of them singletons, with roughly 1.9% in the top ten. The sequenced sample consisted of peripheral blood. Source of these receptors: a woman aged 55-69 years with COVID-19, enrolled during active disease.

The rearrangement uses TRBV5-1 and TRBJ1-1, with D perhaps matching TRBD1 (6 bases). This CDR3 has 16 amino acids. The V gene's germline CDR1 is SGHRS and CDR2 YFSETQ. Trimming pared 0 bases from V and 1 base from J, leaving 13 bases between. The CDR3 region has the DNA TGCGCCAGCAGCTTGGCTTTACAGGGTACGAACACTGAAGCTTTCTTT. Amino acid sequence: CASSLALQGTNTEAFF.

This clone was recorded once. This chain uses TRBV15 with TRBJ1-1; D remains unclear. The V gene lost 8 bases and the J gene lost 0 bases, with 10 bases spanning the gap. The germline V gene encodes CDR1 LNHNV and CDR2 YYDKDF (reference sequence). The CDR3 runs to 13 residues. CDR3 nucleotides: TGTGCCACCGGTTACAGCATGAACACTGAAGCTTTCTTT. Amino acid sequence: CATGYSMNTEAFF.

As DNA, the CDR3 is TGTGCCAGTGCACGGACAGCCAATAATTCACCCCTCCACTTT. The encoded protein is CASARTANNSPLHF. The V and J genes are TRBV19 and TRBJ1-6; perhaps TRBD1 as D (6 bases). V lost 8 bases to trimming and J lost 5 bases, with 13 bases between them. The CDR3 totals 14 residues. Per germline, CDR1 LNHDA and CDR2 SQIVND (reference sequence).

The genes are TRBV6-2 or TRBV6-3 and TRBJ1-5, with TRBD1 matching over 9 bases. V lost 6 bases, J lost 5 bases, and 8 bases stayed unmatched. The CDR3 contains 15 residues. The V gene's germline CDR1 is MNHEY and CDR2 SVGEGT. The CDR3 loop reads CASSHSGTGHQPQHF. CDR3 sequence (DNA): TGTGCCAGCAGCCATAGCGGGACAGGGCATCAGCCCCAGCATTTT.

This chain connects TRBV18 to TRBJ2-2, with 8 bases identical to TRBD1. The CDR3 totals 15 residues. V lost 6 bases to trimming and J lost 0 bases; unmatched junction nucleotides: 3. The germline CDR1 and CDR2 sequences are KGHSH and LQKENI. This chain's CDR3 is CASSGQASNTGELFF. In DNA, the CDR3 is TGTGCCAGCTCGGGACAGGCTTCGAACACCGGGGAGCTGTTTTTT.

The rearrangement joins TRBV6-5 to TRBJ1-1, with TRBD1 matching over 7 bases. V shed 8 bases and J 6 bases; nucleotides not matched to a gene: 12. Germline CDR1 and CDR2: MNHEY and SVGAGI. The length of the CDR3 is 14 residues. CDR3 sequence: CASDLTGIFAEAFF. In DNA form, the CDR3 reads TGTGCCAGCGATTTGACAGGGATATTCGCTGAAGCTTTCTTT.

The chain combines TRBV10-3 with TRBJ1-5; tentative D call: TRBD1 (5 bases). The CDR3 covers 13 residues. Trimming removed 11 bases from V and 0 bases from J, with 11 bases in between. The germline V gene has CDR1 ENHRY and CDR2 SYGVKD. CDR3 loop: CASRQNSNQPQHF. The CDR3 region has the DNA TGTGCCTCTCGACAGAATAGCAATCAGCCCCAGCATTTT.

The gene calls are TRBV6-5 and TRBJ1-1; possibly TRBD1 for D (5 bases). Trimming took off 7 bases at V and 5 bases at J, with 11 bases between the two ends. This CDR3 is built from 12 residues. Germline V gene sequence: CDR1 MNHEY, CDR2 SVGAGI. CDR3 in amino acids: CASMRGGTEAFF. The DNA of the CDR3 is TGTGCCAGCATGCGGGGGGGAACTGAAGCTTTCTTT.

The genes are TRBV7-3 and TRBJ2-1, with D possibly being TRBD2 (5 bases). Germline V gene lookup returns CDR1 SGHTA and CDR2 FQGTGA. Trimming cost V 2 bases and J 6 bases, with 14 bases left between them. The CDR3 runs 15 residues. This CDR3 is CASSLGRPGGNEQFF. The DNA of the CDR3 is TGTGCCAGCAGCTTAGGACGTCCTGGAGGCAATGAGCAGTTCTTC.

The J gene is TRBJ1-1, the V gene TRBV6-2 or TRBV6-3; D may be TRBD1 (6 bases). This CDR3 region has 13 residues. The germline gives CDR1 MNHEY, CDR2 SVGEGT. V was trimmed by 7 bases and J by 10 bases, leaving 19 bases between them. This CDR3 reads CASNPHREGRAFF. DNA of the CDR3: TGTGCCAGCAACCCCCACAGGGAAGGTAGAGCTTTCTTT.

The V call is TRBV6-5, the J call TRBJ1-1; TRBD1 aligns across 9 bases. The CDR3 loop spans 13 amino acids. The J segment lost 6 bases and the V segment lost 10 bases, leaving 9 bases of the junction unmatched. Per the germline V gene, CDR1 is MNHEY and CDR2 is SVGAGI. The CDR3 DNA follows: TGTGCCACCACCAACAGGGGGCTCGCTGAAGCTTTCTTT. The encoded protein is CATTNRGLAEAFF.

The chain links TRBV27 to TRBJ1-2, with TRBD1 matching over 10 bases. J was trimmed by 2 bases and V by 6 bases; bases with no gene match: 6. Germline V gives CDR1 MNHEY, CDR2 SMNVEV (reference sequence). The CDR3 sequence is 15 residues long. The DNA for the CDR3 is TGTGCCAGCAGATATGGACAGGGGGTAAACTATGGCTACACCTTC. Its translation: CASRYGQGVNYGYTF.

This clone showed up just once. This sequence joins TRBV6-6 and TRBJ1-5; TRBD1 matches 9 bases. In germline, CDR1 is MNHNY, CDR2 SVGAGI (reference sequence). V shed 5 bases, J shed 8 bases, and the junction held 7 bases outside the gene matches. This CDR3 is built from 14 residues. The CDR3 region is CASSQGDRVEPQHF. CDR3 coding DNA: TGTGCCAGCAGTCAGGGGGACAGGGTAGAGCCCCAGCATTTT.

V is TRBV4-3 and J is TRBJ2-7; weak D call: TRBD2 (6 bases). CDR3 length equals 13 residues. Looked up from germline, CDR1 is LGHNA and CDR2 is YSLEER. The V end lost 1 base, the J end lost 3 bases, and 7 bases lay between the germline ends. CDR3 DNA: TGCGCCAGCAGCCAAGTGGGGGGCTACGAGCAGTACTTC. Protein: CASSQVGGYEQYF.

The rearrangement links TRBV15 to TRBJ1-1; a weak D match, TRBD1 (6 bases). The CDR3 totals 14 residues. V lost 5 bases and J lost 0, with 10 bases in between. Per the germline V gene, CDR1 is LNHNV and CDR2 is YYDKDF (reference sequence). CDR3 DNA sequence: TGTGCCACCAGCCTCAGGGACATGAACACTGAAGCTTTCTTT. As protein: CATSLRDMNTEAFF.

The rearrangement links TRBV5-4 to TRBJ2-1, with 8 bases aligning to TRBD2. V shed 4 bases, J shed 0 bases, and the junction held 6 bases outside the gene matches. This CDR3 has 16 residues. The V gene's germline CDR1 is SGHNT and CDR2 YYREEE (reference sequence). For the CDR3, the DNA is TGTGCCAGCAGCCCGGGACTAGAGGGCTCCTACAATGAGCAGTTCTTC. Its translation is CASSPGLEGSYNEQFF.

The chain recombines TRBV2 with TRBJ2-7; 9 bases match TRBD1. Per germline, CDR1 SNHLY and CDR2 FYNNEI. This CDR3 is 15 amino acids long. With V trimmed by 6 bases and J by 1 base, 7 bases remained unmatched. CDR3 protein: CASSEGTGRSYEQYF. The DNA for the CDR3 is TGTGCCAGCAGCGAGGGGACAGGGAGGTCCTACGAGCAGTACTTC.

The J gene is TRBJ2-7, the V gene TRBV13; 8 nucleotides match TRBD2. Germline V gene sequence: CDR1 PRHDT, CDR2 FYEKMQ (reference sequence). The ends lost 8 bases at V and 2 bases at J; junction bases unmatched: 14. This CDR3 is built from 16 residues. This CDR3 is CASQKTVAGTTYEQYF. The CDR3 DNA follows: TGTGCCAGCCAAAAAACGGTAGCGGGGACCACCTACGAGCAGTACTTC.

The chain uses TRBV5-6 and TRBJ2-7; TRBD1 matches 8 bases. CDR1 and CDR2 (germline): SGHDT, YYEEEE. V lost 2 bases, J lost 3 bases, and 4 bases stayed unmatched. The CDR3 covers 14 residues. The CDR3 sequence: CASSFGQGFYEQYF. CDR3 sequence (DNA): TGTGCCAGCAGCTTCGGACAGGGTTTCTACGAGCAGTACTTC.

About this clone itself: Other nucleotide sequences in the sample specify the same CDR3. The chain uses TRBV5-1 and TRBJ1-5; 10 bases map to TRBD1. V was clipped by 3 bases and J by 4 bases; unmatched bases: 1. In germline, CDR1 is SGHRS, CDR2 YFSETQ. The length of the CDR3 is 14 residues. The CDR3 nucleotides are TGCGCCAGCAGCTGGACAGGGGGGAATCAGCCCCAGCATTTT. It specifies CASSWTGGNQPQHF.